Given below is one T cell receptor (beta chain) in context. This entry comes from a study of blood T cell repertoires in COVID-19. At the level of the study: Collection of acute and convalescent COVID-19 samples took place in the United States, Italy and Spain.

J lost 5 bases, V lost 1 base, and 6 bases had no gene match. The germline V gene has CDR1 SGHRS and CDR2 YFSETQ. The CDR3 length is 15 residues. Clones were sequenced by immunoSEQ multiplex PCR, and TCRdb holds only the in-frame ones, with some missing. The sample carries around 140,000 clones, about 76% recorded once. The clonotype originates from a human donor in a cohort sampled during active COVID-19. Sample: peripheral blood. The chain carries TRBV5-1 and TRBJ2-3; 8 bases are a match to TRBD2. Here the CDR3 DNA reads TGCGCCAGCAGCTTGCAGGAGCGGGAGATAGATACGCAGTATTTT. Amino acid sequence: CASSLQEREIDTQYF.